The 30 T cell receptor beta chains below come from one sample, sequenced in a study of T cell responses to AZD1222 COVID-19 vaccine. Only in-frame clones appear in the TCRdb table, and some are missing; sequencing was by immunoSEQ multiplex PCR. The sample includes under 150,000 clones, roughly nine tenths of them seen just once. This material consisted of peripheral blood, taken on day 0 of AZD1222 vaccination. These receptors originate from an adult in good health.

The chain joins TRBV7-2 to TRBJ2-7; 7 nucleotides match TRBD2. Germline V gene lookup returns CDR1 SGHTA and CDR2 FQGNSA. The CDR3 runs 15 residues. V was pared by 1 base and J by 4 bases, with 7 bases of the junction left unmatched. The CDR3: CASSLGGGLGYEQYF. The CDR3, as DNA: TGTGCCAGCAGCTTAGGGGGAGGGTTAGGGTACGAGCAGTACTTC.

This chain joins TRBV6-4 and TRBJ2-1; TRBD2 matches 10 bases. This CDR3 has 16 residues. CDR1 and CDR2 (germline): MRHNA, SNTAGT. The trim removed 2 bases at V and 8 bases at J, leaving 9 bases unmatched. The CDR3 sequence: CASSDEAGGPGDEQFF. CDR3 nucleotide sequence: TGTGCCAGCAGTGACGAAGCGGGAGGGCCAGGGGATGAGCAGTTCTTC.

J is TRBJ1-2 and V is TRBV6-5; the D is unclear. In germline, CDR1 is MNHEY, CDR2 SVGAGI. The V end was cut by 6 bases, the J end by 4 bases, with 12 bases between. This CDR3 is built from 13 residues. CDR3 bases: TGTGCCAGCAGGCCTGACAACCCCTATGGCTACACCTTC. Its translation is CASRPDNPYGYTF.

This rearrangement joins TRBV4-1 to TRBJ2-2, with D perhaps assigned TRBD1 or TRBD2 (5 bases each). The CDR3 loop spans 15 amino acids. Germline V gene data show CDR1 as MGHRA and CDR2 as YSYEKL. V shed 8 bases and J shed 3 bases, with 16 bases lying between them. CDR3 DNA: TGCGCCAGCGGGACGTCGACGTCACACACCGGGGAGCTGTTTTTT. Its translation is CASGTSTSHTGELFF.

The chain couples TRBV5-1 to TRBJ1-2, with D unresolved. The CDR3 sequence is 13 residues long. Germline V gene lookup returns CDR1 SGHRS and CDR2 YFSETQ. V lost 4 bases to trimming and J lost 0 bases, with 7 bases between them. The CDR3 here is CASSAGPNYGYTF. The CDR3 DNA reads as TGCGCCAGCAGCGCTGGTCCTAACTATGGCTACACCTTC.

This chain uses TRBV5-6 with TRBJ1-5; D remains ambiguous. Trimming took 4 bases from V and 11 from J, leaving 16 bases between them. This CDR3 region has 13 residues. CDR1 is SGHDT and CDR2 is YYEEEE in the germline V gene. The CDR3 loop is CASSPNFPSAQHF. The CDR3 DNA reads TGTGCCAGCAGCCCCAATTTCCCGTCAGCCCAGCATTTT. Combining the CDR3 with reference TRBV5-6 and TRBJ1-5 gives the whole variable domain DAGVTQSPTHLIKTRGQQVTLRCSPKSGHDTVSWYQQALGQGPQFIFQYYEEEERQRGNFPDRFSGHQFPNYSSELNVNALLLGDSALYLCASSPNFPSAQHFGDGTRLSIL.

The V gene is TRBV6-5, the J gene TRBJ2-7; D gene ambiguous. The germline gives CDR1 MNHEY, CDR2 SVGAGI. The V and J ends lost 6 bases and 4 bases respectively, with 13 bases between them. The length of the CDR3 is 13 residues. CDR3 residues: CASSAGTAYEQYF. Here the CDR3 DNA reads TGTGCCAGCAGCGCCGGCACCGCATACGAGCAGTACTTC.

This clone was seen once. This chain uses TRBV7-9 with TRBJ1-1; 7 nucleotides align to TRBD1. The CDR3 length is 19 residues. The V gene end was trimmed by 1 base and the J gene end by 0 bases; junction bases not matched to a gene: 14. In germline, CDR1 is SEHNR, CDR2 FQNEAQ (reference sequence). CDR3 nucleotide sequence: TGTGCCAGCAGCTTAGTACTTCCGACAGGGATGGCAATGAACACTGAAGCTTTCTTT. As protein: CASSLVLPTGMAMNTEAFF. Full variable domain (missing parts from reference TRBV7-9 and TRBJ1-1): DTGVSQNPRHKITKRGQNVTFRCDPISEHNRLYWYRQTLGQGPEFLTYFQNEAQLEKSRLLSDRFSAERPKGSFSTLEIQRTEQGDSAMYLCASSLVLPTGMAMNTEAFFGQGTRLTVV.

The chain combines TRBV27 with TRBJ1-4; 7 nucleotides match TRBD1. The CDR3 totals 16 residues. Germline V gene lookup returns CDR1 MNHEY and CDR2 SMNVEV (reference sequence). V shed 5 bases and J 7 bases; nucleotides not matched to a gene: 13. The CDR3 sequence: CASSPRVVAGGEKLFF. The DNA of the CDR3 is TGTGCCAGCAGTCCGAGAGTGGTGGCAGGGGGTGAAAAACTGTTTTTT.

The V call is TRBV5-8, the J call TRBJ1-2, with D unresolved. CDR1 SGHTS and CDR2 YDEGEE come from the germline V gene. The CDR3 totals 13 residues. V lost 2 bases and J lost 3, with 8 bases in between. The chain's CDR3 is CASSLRMYYGYTF. CDR3 DNA sequence: TGTGCCAGCAGCTTAAGAATGTACTATGGCTACACCTTC.

This chain connects TRBV6-2 or TRBV6-3 to TRBJ2-7; D not certain. V lost 2 bases and J lost 7, with 6 bases in between. Germline CDR1 MNHEY, CDR2 SVGEGT. This CDR3 comprises 11 residues. The DNA for the CDR3 is TGTGCCAGCAGTTACGTTGGTGAGCAGTACTTC. Encoded protein: CASSYVGEQYF.

V and J are TRBV7-6 and TRBJ2-3; 14 bases are a match to TRBD2. The CDR3 loop spans 17 amino acids. After removal of 1 base from V and 4 bases from J, the junction contained 4 bases not matched to a gene. Per germline, CDR1 SGHVS and CDR2 FNYEAQ. CDR3 nucleotides: TGTGCCAGCAGCTTAGAGGGGACTAGCGGGAGAGCAGATACGCAGTATTTT. It is translated as CASSLEGTSGRADTQYF.

The chain recombines TRBV4-2 with TRBJ1-2; D is undetermined. The ends were cut back, 0 bases at V and 2 bases at J, with 10 bases in the middle. This CDR3 contains 15 residues. Germline V gene lookup returns CDR1 LGHNA and CDR2 YNFKEQ. Here the CDR3 reads CASSQDSAENYGYTF. In nucleotides, the CDR3 is TGTGCCAGCAGCCAAGATTCAGCGGAAAACTATGGCTACACCTTC.

This chain connects TRBV7-9 to TRBJ2-7; 7 nucleotides match TRBD1. This CDR3 has 14 amino acids. Germline V CDR1 and CDR2: SEHNR, FQNEAQ (reference sequence). Trimming took 5 bases from V and 2 from J; bases not matched to a gene: 6. CDR3 nucleotide sequence: TGTGCCAGCAGCCCCCGGGACAGTACCTACGAGCAGTACTTC. Encoded protein: CASSPRDSTYEQYF.

The chain recombines TRBV9 with TRBJ2-1; the D gene is possibly TRBD2 (6 bases). The V gene lost 3 bases and the J gene lost 0 bases, with 13 bases spanning the gap. This CDR3 comprises 16 residues. Per the germline V gene, CDR1 is SGDLS and CDR2 is YYNGEE. The CDR3 region has the DNA TGTGCCAGCAGCGCCTCGGGGGTCTCCTCCTACAATGAGCAGTTCTTC. This translates into CASSASGVSSYNEQFF.

The CDR3 protein is CASSLQYGTEAFF. The CDR3 DNA sequence: TGTGCCAGCAGCCTTCAATACGGGACTGAAGCTTTCTTT. The chain couples TRBV11-2 to TRBJ1-1; D gene uncertain. The germline V and J ends were trimmed by 5 bases and 5 bases, with 12 bases remaining between them. The CDR3 runs to 13 residues. CDR1 and CDR2 (germline): SGHAT, FQNNGV.

V usage is TRBV9 and J usage is TRBJ1-4; 9 nucleotides line up with TRBD1. The CDR3 length is 15 residues. With V trimmed by 4 bases and J by 6 bases, 7 bases remained unmatched. Germline assignment: CDR1 SGDLS and CDR2 YYNGEE. CDR3 protein: CASSPGQGNHEKLFF. In DNA, the CDR3 is TGTGCCAGCAGCCCGGGACAGGGAAATCATGAAAAACTGTTTTTT.

The chain employs TRBV12-5 and TRBJ2-3; D is perhaps TRBD2 (5 bases). With 0 bases removed from V and 6 bases from J, the gap between germline ends came to 7 bases. This CDR3 region has 13 residues. Per the germline V gene, CDR1 is LGHNT and CDR2 is FRNRAP. CDR3 amino acids: CASGLVLGDTQYF. CDR3 DNA sequence: TGTGCTAGTGGTTTGGTACTAGGTGATACGCAGTATTTT.

J is TRBJ1-2 and V is TRBV28; D is perhaps TRBD1 (6 bases). The CDR3 consists of 13 residues. CDR1 is MDHEN, CDR2 SYDVKM, per germline. V was shortened by 2 bases and J by 10 bases, with 14 bases between the two germline ends. CDR3 sequence (DNA): TGTGCCAGCAGTTTAGGGGGCCGGCTCCCCTACACCTTC. This sequence encodes CASSLGGRLPYTF.

This chain connects TRBV30 to TRBJ1-5; D is possibly TRBD1 (5 bases). In germline, CDR1 is GTSNPN, CDR2 SVGIG (reference sequence). The CDR3 runs 15 residues. The ends were cut back, 5 bases at V and 4 bases at J, with 18 bases in the middle. The CDR3 loop reads CAWGPVGGKNQPQHF. CDR3 nucleotides: TGTGCCTGGGGCCCAGTCGGGGGTAAGAATCAGCCCCAGCATTTT.

V gene TRBV6-5 combines with J gene TRBJ2-2; 8 bases match TRBD1. Trimming took 11 bases from V and 4 from J; bases not matched to a gene: 6. Germline V gene sequence: CDR1 MNHEY, CDR2 SVGAGI. The CDR3 consists of 13 residues. The CDR3 loop is CASQTGGTGELFF. CDR3 coding DNA: TGTGCCTCACAAACAGGGGGCACCGGGGAGCTGTTTTTT.

V gene TRBV5-1 combines with J gene TRBJ2-3; possibly TRBD2 for D (5 bases). Per germline, CDR1 SGHRS and CDR2 YFSETQ. Trimming took 0 bases from V and 6 from J, leaving 23 bases between them. This CDR3 region has 18 residues. Here the CDR3 reads CASSLAELGRRLGDTQYF. The CDR3 nucleotides are TGCGCCAGCAGCTTGGCGGAATTAGGGAGACGCCTGGGGGATACGCAGTATTTT.

J is TRBJ2-1 and V is TRBV6-2 or TRBV6-3, with a tentative D call TRBD1 (5 bases). Germline CDR1 and CDR2: MNHEY and SVGEGT. This CDR3 contains 13 residues. With 0 bases removed from V and 8 bases from J, the gap between germline ends came to 8 bases. This chain's CDR3 is CASSYSQGYEQFF. In nucleotides, the CDR3 is TGTGCCAGCAGTTACTCCCAGGGATATGAGCAGTTCTTC.

The chain couples TRBV14 to TRBJ1-6, with D perhaps TRBD1 (5 bases). Per the germline V gene, CDR1 is SGHDN and CDR2 is FVKESK. The CDR3 sequence is 18 residues long. V dropped 2 bases and J dropped 5 bases, with 19 bases sitting between them. CDR3 sequence reads: CASSQKIYGAGNNSPLHF. CDR3 bases: TGTGCCAGCAGCCAAAAGATATATGGGGCAGGGAATAATTCACCCCTCCACTTT. The whole variable domain, filled in from reference TRBV14 and TRBJ1-6, reads EAGVTQFPSHSVIEKGQTVTLRCDPISGHDNLYWYRRVMGKEIKFLLHFVKESKQDESGMPNNRFLAERTGGTYSTLKVQPAELEDSGVYFCASSQKIYGAGNNSPLHFGNGTRLTVT.

This clone came up once. Written as DNA, the CDR3 is TGTGCCAGCAGACCAAATAGGGGTTGGAACACTGAAGCTTTCTTT. Translation gives CASRPNRGWNTEAFF. V usage is TRBV11-2 and J usage is TRBJ1-1, with TRBD1 as a possible D gene (5 bases). Germline CDR1 reads SGHAT; CDR2 reads FQNNGV. This CDR3 has 15 residues. Trimming pared 6 bases from V and 1 base from J, leaving 15 bases between.

Here the CDR3 reads CASSLIAGYGYTF. In nucleotides, the CDR3 is TGTGCCAGCAGTTTAATTGCAGGCTATGGCTACACCTTC. The rearrangement links TRBV27 to TRBJ1-2; D unclear. Germline V gene lookup returns CDR1 MNHEY and CDR2 SMNVEV (reference sequence). V was pared by 2 bases and J by 4 bases, with 8 bases between. This CDR3 contains 13 residues.

The rearrangement uses TRBV5-1 and TRBJ2-7; no clear D. The germline V gene has CDR1 SGHRS and CDR2 YFSETQ. The CDR3 contains 14 residues. Trimming removed 2 bases at V and 0 bases at J, with 9 bases between. The CDR3 region is CASSFAHSSYEQYF. CDR3 bases: TGCGCCAGCAGCTTCGCTCATTCCTCCTACGAGCAGTACTTC. The full variable domain, in which reference TRBV5-1 and TRBJ2-7 provide the parts outside the CDR3, is KAGVTQTPRYLIKTRGQQVTLSCSPISGHRSVSWYQQTPGQGLQFLFEYFSETQRNKGNFPGRFSGRQFSNSRSEMNVSTLELGDSALYLCASSFAHSSYEQYFGPGTRLTVT.

The chain carries TRBV6-5 and TRBJ2-3; 10 bases are a match to TRBD2. Germline CDR1 and CDR2: MNHEY and SVGAGI. V trimming: 6 bases; J trimming: 5 bases; junction bases outside the gene matches: 8. The CDR3 is made up of 15 amino acids. The CDR3 loop is CASSAASGSRDTQYF. The DNA of the CDR3 is TGTGCCAGCAGCGCCGCTAGCGGGAGCCGAGATACGCAGTATTTT.

The chain recombines TRBV19 with TRBJ2-3; 13 nucleotides agree with TRBD2. V lost 1 base to trimming and J lost 6 bases; unmatched junction nucleotides: 10. CDR3 length equals 18 residues. Germline values: CDR1 LNHDA, CDR2 SQIVND (reference sequence). In DNA, the CDR3 is TGTGCCAGTAGTATAGGGACTAGCGGGGGCCTAGTCTCTGATACGCAGTATTTT. Residues: CASSIGTSGGLVSDTQYF. The full variable domain, in which reference TRBV19 and TRBJ2-3 provide the parts outside the CDR3, is DGGITQSPKYLFRKEGQNVTLSCEQNLNHDAMYWYRQDPGQGLRLIYYSQIVNDFQKGDIAEGYSVSREKKESFPLTVTSAQKNPTAFYLCASSIGTSGGLVSDTQYFGPGTRLTVL.

This sequence joins TRBV7-9 and TRBJ1-2; unclear D gene. The V gene lost 0 bases and the J gene lost 8 bases, with 7 bases spanning the gap. The CDR3 is 12 residues long. Germline CDR1 reads SEHNR; CDR2 reads FQNEAQ (reference sequence). CDR3 protein: CASSLAWRGYTF. CDR3 DNA sequence: TGTGCCAGCAGCTTAGCCTGGCGGGGCTACACCTTC. Full variable domain (missing parts from reference TRBV7-9 and TRBJ1-2): DTGVSQNPRHKITKRGQNVTFRCDPISEHNRLYWYRQTLGQGPEFLTYFQNEAQLEKSRLLSDRFSAERPKGSFSTLEIQRTEQGDSAMYLCASSLAWRGYTFGSGTRLTVV.